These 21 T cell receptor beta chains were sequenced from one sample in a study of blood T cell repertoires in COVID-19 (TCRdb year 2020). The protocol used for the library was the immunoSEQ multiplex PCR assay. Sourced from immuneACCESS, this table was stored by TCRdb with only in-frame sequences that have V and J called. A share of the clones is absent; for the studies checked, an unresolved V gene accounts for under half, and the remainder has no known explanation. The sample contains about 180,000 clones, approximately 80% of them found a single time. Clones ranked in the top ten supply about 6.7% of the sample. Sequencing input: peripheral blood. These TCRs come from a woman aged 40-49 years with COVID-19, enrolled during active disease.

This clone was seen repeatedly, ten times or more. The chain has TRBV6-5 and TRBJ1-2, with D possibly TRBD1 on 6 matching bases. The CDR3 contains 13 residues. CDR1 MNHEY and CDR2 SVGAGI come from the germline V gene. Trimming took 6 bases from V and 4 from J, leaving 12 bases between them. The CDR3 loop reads CASSLTGPYGYTF. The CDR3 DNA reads TGTGCCAGCAGCCTGACAGGTCCCTATGGCTACACCTTC.

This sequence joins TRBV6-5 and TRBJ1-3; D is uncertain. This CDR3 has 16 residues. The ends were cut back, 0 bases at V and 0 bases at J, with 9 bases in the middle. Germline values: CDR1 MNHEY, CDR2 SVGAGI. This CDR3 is CASSYSREYSGNTIYF. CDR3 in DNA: TGTGCCAGCAGTTACTCGAGGGAGTACTCTGGAAACACCATATATTTT.

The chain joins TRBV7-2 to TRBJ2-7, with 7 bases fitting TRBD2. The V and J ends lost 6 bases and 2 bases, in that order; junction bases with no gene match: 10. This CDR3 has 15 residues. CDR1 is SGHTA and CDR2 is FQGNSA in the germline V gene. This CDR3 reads CASSISGAGTYEQYF. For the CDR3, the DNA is TGTGCCAGCAGTATCAGCGGGGCAGGGACCTACGAGCAGTACTTC.

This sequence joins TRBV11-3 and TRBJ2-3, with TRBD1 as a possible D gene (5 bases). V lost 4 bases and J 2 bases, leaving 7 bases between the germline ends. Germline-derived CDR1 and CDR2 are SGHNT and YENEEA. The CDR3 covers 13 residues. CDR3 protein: CASSSTDTDTQYF. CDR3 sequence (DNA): TGTGCCAGCAGCTCGACAGACACAGATACGCAGTATTTT.

For the CDR3, the DNA is TGTGCCAGCCCCCCAGGGCCCGGCTACGAGCAGTACTTC. The encoded protein is CASPPGPGYEQYF. The rearrangement joins TRBV6-5 to TRBJ2-7; D might be TRBD1 (5 bases). Germline loops: CDR1 MNHEY, CDR2 SVGAGI. The CDR3 consists of 13 residues. Trimming removed 8 bases at V and 3 bases at J, with 14 bases between.

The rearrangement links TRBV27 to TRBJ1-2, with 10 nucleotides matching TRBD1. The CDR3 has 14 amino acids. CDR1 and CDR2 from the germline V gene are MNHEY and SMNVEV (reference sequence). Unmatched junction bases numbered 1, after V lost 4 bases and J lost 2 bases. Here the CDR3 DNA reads TGTGCCAGCAGTTCGGGACAGGGGAACTATGGCTACACCTTC. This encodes CASSSGQGNYGYTF.

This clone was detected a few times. For the CDR3, the DNA is TGTGCCAGCAGTACTGACAGGGATAGGCACTATGGCTACACCTTC. It yields the protein CASSTDRDRHYGYTF. The chain links TRBV6-5 to TRBJ1-2; TRBD1 matches 7 bases. V shed 5 bases, J shed 3 bases, and the junction held 9 bases outside the gene matches. The germline CDR1 and CDR2 sequences are MNHEY and SVGAGI. The CDR3 sequence is 15 residues long.

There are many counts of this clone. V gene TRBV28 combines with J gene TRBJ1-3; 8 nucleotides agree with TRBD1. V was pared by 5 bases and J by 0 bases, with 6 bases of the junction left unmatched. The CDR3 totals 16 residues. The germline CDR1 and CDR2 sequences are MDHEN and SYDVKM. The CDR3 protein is CASSGTGLSSGNTIYF. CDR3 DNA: TGTGCCAGCAGTGGGACAGGCCTTTCCTCTGGAAACACCATATATTTT. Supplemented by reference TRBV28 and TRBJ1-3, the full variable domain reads DVKVTQSSRYLVKRTGEKVFLECVQDMDHENMFWYRQDPGLGLRLIYFSYDVKMKEKGDIPEGYSVSREKKERFSLILESASTNQTSMYLCASSGTGLSSGNTIYFGEGSWLTVV.

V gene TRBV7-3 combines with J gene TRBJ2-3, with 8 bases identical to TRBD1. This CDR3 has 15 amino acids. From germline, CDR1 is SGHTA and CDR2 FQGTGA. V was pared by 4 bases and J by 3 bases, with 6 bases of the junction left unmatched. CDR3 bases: TGTGCCAGCAGCTCACAGGGGGTTATGACAGATACGCAGTATTTT. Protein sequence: CASSSQGVMTDTQYF.

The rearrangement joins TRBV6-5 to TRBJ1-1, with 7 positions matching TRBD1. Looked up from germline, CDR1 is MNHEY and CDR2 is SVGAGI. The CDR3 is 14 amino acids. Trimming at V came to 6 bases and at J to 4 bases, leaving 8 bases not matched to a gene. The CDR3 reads CASSAGQVRTEAFF. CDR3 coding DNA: TGTGCCAGCAGCGCCGGACAGGTACGCACTGAAGCTTTCTTT.

The CDR3 DNA reads as TGTGCCAGCAGCGTAGGGGGCAGGGGCCCCTACGAGCAGTACTTC. Its protein product is CASSVGGRGPYEQYF. The chain couples TRBV9 to TRBJ2-7; D might be TRBD1 (6 bases). Germline CDR1 SGDLS, CDR2 YYNGEE. V lost 0 bases and J 2 bases, leaving 12 bases between the germline ends. This CDR3 contains 15 residues.

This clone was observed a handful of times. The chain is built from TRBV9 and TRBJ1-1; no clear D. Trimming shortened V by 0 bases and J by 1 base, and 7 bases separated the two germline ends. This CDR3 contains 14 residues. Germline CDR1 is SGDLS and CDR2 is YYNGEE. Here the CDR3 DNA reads TGTGCCAGCAGCGTAGCCCCATCGAACACTGAAGCTTTCTTT. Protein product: CASSVAPSNTEAFF. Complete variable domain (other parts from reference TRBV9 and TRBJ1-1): DSGVTQTPKHLITATGQRVTLRCSPRSGDLSVYWYQQSLDQGLQFLIQYYNGEERAKGNILERFSAQQFPDLHSELNLSSLELGDSALYFCASSVAPSNTEAFFGQGTRLTVV.

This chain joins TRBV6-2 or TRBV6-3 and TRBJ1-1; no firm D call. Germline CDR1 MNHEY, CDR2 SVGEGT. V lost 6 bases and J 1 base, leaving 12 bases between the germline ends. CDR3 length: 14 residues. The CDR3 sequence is CASSLDITNTEAFF. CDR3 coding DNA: TGTGCCAGCAGCTTAGACATTACGAACACTGAAGCTTTCTTT.

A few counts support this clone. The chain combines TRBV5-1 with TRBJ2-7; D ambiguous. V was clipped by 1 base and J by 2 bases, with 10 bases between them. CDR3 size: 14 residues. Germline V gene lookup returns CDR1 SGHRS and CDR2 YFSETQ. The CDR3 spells CASSLRQAPYEQYF. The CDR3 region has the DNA TGCGCCAGCAGCTTGAGGCAGGCCCCCTACGAGCAGTACTTC.

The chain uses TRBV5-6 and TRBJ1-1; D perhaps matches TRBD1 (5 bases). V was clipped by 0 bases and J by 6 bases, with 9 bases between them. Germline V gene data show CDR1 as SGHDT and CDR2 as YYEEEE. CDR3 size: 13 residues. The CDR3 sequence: CASSLVRGPEAFF. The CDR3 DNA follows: TGTGCCAGCAGCTTGGTTAGGGGTCCTGAAGCTTTCTTT.

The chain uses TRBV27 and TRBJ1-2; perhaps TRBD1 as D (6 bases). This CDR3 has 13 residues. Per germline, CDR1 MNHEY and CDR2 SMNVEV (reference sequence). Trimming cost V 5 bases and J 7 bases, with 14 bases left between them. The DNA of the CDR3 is TGTGCCAGCAGTCCCAGGGACATTCTTGGCTACACCTTC. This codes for CASSPRDILGYTF.

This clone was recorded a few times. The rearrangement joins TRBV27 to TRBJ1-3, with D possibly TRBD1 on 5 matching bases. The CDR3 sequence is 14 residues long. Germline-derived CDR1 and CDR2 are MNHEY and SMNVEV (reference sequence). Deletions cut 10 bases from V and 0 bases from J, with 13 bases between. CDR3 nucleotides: TGTGCCACACGACAGAGATCCTCTGGAAACACCATATATTTT. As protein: CATRQRSSGNTIYF.

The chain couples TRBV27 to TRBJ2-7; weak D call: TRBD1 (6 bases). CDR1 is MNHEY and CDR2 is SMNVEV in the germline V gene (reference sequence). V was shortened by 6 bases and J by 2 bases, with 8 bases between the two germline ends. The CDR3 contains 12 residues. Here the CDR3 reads CASSNRAYEQYF. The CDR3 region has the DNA TGTGCCAGCAGCAACAGGGCCTACGAGCAGTACTTC.

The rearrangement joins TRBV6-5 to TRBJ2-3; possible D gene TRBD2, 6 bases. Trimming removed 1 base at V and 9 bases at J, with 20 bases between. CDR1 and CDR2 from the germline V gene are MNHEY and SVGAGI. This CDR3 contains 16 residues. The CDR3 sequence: CASSYLFAGPGRTQYF. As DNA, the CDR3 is TGTGCCAGCAGTTACTTGTTCGCCGGACCTGGGAGGACGCAGTATTTT.

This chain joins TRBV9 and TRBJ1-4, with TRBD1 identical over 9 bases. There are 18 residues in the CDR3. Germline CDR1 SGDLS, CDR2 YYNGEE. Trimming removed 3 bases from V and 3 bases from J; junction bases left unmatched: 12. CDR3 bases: TGTGCCAGCAGCGCCACATCAGGACAGGGGAGAGCTAATGAAAAACTGTTTTTT. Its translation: CASSATSGQGRANEKLFF. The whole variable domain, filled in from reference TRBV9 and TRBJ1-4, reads DSGVTQTPKHLITATGQRVTLRCSPRSGDLSVYWYQQSLDQGLQFLIQYYNGEERAKGNILERFSAQQFPDLHSELNLSSLELGDSALYFCASSATSGQGRANEKLFFGSGTQLSVL.

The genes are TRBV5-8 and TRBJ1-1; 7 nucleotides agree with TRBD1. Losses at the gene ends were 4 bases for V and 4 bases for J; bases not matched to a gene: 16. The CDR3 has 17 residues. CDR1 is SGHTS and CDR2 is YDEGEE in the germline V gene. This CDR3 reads CASSPGQSLEGFTEAFF. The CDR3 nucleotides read TGTGCCAGCAGCCCGGGACAGTCCCTCGAAGGGTTCACTGAAGCTTTCTTT.